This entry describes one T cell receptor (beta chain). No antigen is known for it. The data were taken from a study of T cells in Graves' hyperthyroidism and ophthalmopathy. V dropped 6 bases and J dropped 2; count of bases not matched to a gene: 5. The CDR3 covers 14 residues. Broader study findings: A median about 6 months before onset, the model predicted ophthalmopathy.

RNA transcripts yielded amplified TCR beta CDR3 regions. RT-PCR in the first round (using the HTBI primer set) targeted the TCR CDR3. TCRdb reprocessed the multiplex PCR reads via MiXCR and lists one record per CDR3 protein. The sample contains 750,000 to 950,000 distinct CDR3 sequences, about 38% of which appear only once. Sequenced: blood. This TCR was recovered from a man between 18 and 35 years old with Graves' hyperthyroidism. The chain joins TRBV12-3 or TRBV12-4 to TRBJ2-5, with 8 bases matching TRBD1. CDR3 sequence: CASSRQGLQETQYF. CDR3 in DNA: TGTGCCAGCAGCCGACAGGGGTTACAAGAGACCCAGTACTTC.